The 29 T cell receptor beta chains below were found in one sample sequenced in a study of T-cell memory formation after mild COVID-19. In TCRdb, the 5' RACE reads were re-called with MiXCR into one record per CDR3 protein. Of roughly 100,000 distinct CDR3 sequences in the sample, about 17% were seen once. The source material was PBMCs or a T cell subset sorted from them (not recorded which). The receptor set was obtained from an adult woman who had mild COVID-19 (a few samples of this study predate the infection). Cell type and time point are not known.

This clonotype was found a few times. CDR3: CSVANSLNYGYTF. The CDR3 bases are TGCAGCGTTGCGAACAGTCTGAACTATGGCTACACCTTC. The genes are TRBV29-1 and TRBJ1-2; D unclear. The CDR3 is 13 amino acids. CDR1 is SQVTM and CDR2 is ANQGSEA in the germline V gene. The V and J ends lost 4 bases and 2 bases respectively, with 11 bases between them.

This clonotype was detected a few times. The CDR3 region is CASSLGGGWQPQHF. The CDR3, as DNA: TGTGCCAGCAGTCTGGGAGGGGGGTGGCAGCCCCAGCATTTT. V is TRBV27 and J is TRBJ1-5; TRBD1 is a possible D gene (6 bases). Germline V CDR1 and CDR2: MNHEY, SMNVEV (reference sequence). The CDR3 has 14 residues. The V end was cut by 5 bases, the J end by 7 bases, with 15 bases between.

This chain links TRBV24-1 with TRBJ1-1, with no clear D. The ends were cut back, 10 bases at V and 5 bases at J, with 22 bases in the middle. Germline lookup yields CDR1 KGHDR and CDR2 SFDVKD. This CDR3 has 15 amino acids. The CDR3: CATTENSPADTEAFF. CDR3 in DNA: TGTGCCACAACGGAGAATTCACCTGCGGATACTGAAGCTTTCTTT.

This clonotype has ten or more counts. The V call is TRBV10-3, the J call TRBJ2-7, with 12 bases that match TRBD2. There are 17 residues in the CDR3. V gave up 0 bases and J gave up 5 bases; unmatched junction bases: 8. CDR1 and CDR2 from the germline V gene are ENHRY and SYGVKD. The CDR3 here is CAISESPLAGGPHEQYF. The CDR3 bases are TGTGCCATCAGTGAGTCTCCACTAGCGGGAGGACCCCACGAGCAGTACTTC.

The genes are TRBV11-2 and TRBJ2-5; either TRBD1 or TRBD2 may supply D (5 bases each). The germline V gene encodes CDR1 SGHAT and CDR2 FQNNGV. The CDR3 totals 14 residues. The V gene lost 5 bases and the J gene lost 7 bases, with 17 bases spanning the gap. CDR3: CASSQGWEMRTQYF. Written as DNA, the CDR3 is TGTGCCAGCAGCCAGGGATGGGAGATGAGGACCCAGTACTTC.

This sequence joins TRBV12-3 or TRBV12-4 and TRBJ1-2, with 8 bases identical to TRBD1. With 6 bases clipped from V and 5 bases from J, the junction kept 5 bases outside the gene matches. This CDR3 is 13 amino acids long. CDR3 nucleotides: TGTGCCAGCAGGCGACAGGGGCGGTATGGCTACACCTTC. It is translated as CASRRQGRYGYTF.

This clonotype was seen only a few times. This chain uses TRBV12-5 with TRBJ2-4, with D unresolved. Deletions cut 0 bases from V and 4 bases from J, with 4 bases between. Germline values: CDR1 LGHNT, CDR2 FRNRAP. This CDR3 spans 13 amino acids. The CDR3 DNA reads as TGTGCTAGTGGTTTGGTTGCTAAAAACATTCAGTACTTC. This codes for CASGLVAKNIQYF.

The chain has TRBV5-1 and TRBJ2-7; no firm D call. V shed 0 bases and J shed 1 base, with 8 bases lying between them. CDR1 is SGHRS and CDR2 is YFSETQ in the germline V gene. The CDR3 runs 14 residues. The CDR3 region is CASSLDPESYEQYF. CDR3 DNA: TGCGCCAGCAGCTTGGACCCCGAGTCCTACGAGCAGTACTTC.

The CDR3 DNA is TGTGCCAGCAGCCAAGATTTCCTAGGGGGGACAAACACCGGGGAGCTGTTTTTT. Translating it yields CASSQDFLGGTNTGELFF. This chain uses TRBV3-1 with TRBJ2-2; tentatively, D is TRBD1 or TRBD2 (6 bases each). The CDR3 is 18 residues long. Trimming removed 0 bases from V and 2 bases from J, with 16 bases in between. Per germline, CDR1 LGHDT and CDR2 YNNKEL (reference sequence).

The sample holds a few counts of this clonotype. The chain joins TRBV12-3 or TRBV12-4 to TRBJ1-2; D is unresolved. V lost 2 bases and J lost 4, with 14 bases in between. The CDR3 covers 15 residues. Here the CDR3 reads CASSLTGQTVYGYTF. The CDR3 DNA reads TGTGCCAGCAGTTTAACTGGCCAGACTGTCTATGGCTACACCTTC.

CDR3 sequence reads: CASSSQDRNYGYTF. CDR3 sequence (DNA): TGTGCCAGCAGCTCCCAGGACAGAAACTATGGCTACACCTTC. V gene TRBV7-9 combines with J gene TRBJ1-2; tentatively, D is TRBD1 (6 bases). CDR1 SEHNR and CDR2 FQNEAQ come from the germline V gene (reference sequence). Trimming shortened V by 4 bases and J by 2 bases, and 11 bases separated the two germline ends. This CDR3 is 14 amino acids long.

V is TRBV11-3 and J is TRBJ2-7; D is perhaps TRBD1 (6 bases). V was pared by 3 bases and J by 4 bases, with 10 bases between. This CDR3 has 13 residues. The germline V gene has CDR1 SGHNT and CDR2 YENEEA. The CDR3 sequence: CASSFFQGYEQYF. In nucleotides, the CDR3 is TGTGCCAGCAGCTTTTTTCAGGGGTACGAGCAGTACTTC.

The sample holds a few counts of this clonotype. The rearrangement links TRBV9 to TRBJ1-1; 7 positions match TRBD1. The CDR3 loop spans 15 amino acids. V lost 3 bases and J lost 0; bases outside the gene matches: 5. In germline, CDR1 is SGDLS, CDR2 YYNGEE. Written as DNA, the CDR3 is TGTGCCAGCAGCGCGTGGACAGGCCTGAACACTGAAGCTTTCTTT. It yields the protein CASSAWTGLNTEAFF.

In its sample, this clonotype was seen a few times. CDR3 sequence reads: CASRGGVGDTQYF. CDR3 sequence (DNA): TGTGCCAGCAGGGGGGGGGTCGGAGATACGCAGTATTTT. This sequence joins TRBV9 and TRBJ2-3, with 7 bases aligning to TRBD2. Germline CDR1 and CDR2: SGDLS and YYNGEE. Germline trimming cut 5 bases from V and 5 bases from J; bases unmatched to any gene: 5. The CDR3 totals 13 residues.

V is TRBV29-1 and J is TRBJ2-2; a weak D match, TRBD1 (5 bases). V dropped 6 bases and J dropped 5 bases, with 10 bases sitting between them. Germline V gene lookup returns CDR1 SQVTM and CDR2 ANQGSEA. There are 12 residues in the CDR3. The CDR3 loop is CSVAGFTGELFF. CDR3 in DNA: TGCAGCGTCGCAGGGTTTACCGGGGAGCTGTTTTTT.

The chain joins TRBV7-2 to TRBJ1-2; possibly TRBD1 for D (5 bases). V was cut by 6 bases and J by 7 bases, with 24 bases left in between. Germline loops: CDR1 SGHTA, CDR2 FQGNSA. The CDR3 is 16 amino acids. CDR3: CASSYARLQGPGGYTF. In DNA, the CDR3 is TGTGCCAGCAGTTATGCTCGACTCCAGGGCCCTGGTGGCTACACCTTC.

The sample holds one count of this clonotype. The CDR3 region is CASSVVPLGSGRDTQYF. In DNA form, the CDR3 reads TGTGCCAGCAGCGTAGTACCCCTTGGTAGCGGGAGAGATACGCAGTATTTT. V is TRBV9 and J is TRBJ2-3; 9 bases line up with TRBD2. Looked up from germline, CDR1 is SGDLS and CDR2 is YYNGEE. Losses at the gene ends were 0 bases for V and 5 bases for J; bases not matched to a gene: 10. The CDR3 runs to 17 residues. The full variable domain, in which reference TRBV9 and TRBJ2-3 provide the parts outside the CDR3, is DSGVTQTPKHLITATGQRVTLRCSPRSGDLSVYWYQQSLDQGLQFLIQYYNGEERAKGNILERFSAQQFPDLHSELNLSSLELGDSALYFCASSVVPLGSGRDTQYFGPGTRLTVL.

This chain links TRBV7-9 with TRBJ2-3; 7 nucleotides agree with TRBD2. The CDR3 has 17 amino acids. CDR1 is SEHNR and CDR2 is FQNEAQ in the germline V gene (reference sequence). V lost 1 base to trimming and J lost 0 bases; unmatched junction nucleotides: 7. CDR3 coding DNA: TGTGCCAGCAGCTTAGGGTTCCTAGCGGATAGCACAGATACGCAGTATTTT. Its protein is CASSLGFLADSTDTQYF.

This clonotype was seen a few times. This sequence joins TRBV29-1 and TRBJ2-1; 11 nucleotides match TRBD2. With V trimmed by 6 bases and J by 2 bases, 15 bases remained unmatched. Germline lookup yields CDR1 SQVTM and CDR2 ANQGSEA. This CDR3 region has 18 residues. Here the CDR3 reads CSVDWTSGSTHPYNEQFF. The CDR3 bases are TGCAGCGTCGATTGGACTAGCGGGTCGACGCACCCCTACAATGAGCAGTTCTTC.

The sample holds many counts of this clonotype. The gene calls are TRBV29-1 and TRBJ2-6; D unclear. The CDR3 loop spans 12 amino acids. CDR1 is SQVTM, CDR2 ANQGSEA, per germline. Trimming took off 6 bases at V and 4 bases at J, with 7 bases between the two ends. CDR3 residues: CSVALGANVLTF. CDR3 in DNA: TGCAGCGTCGCGTTGGGGGCCAACGTCCTGACTTTC.

This clonotype has just a few counts. The chain carries TRBV6-5 and TRBJ1-2; no clear D gene. The V and J ends lost 0 bases and 4 bases respectively, with 9 bases between them. Per the germline V gene, CDR1 is MNHEY and CDR2 is SVGAGI. CDR3 length: 14 amino acids. CDR3 DNA: TGTGCCAGCAGTTACTCAGGGCTCTCCTATGGCTACACCTTC. It encodes CASSYSGLSYGYTF.

This chain connects TRBV29-1 to TRBJ1-4; no reliable D call. This CDR3 has 17 residues. The ends were cut back, 0 bases at V and 0 bases at J, with 14 bases in the middle. The germline CDR1 and CDR2 sequences are SQVTM and ANQGSEA. CDR3 DNA: TGCAGCGTTGAAGATCTTCGGACGGGTGCAACTAATGAAAAACTGTTTTTT. This codes for CSVEDLRTGATNEKLFF.

This clonotype showed up many times. The rearrangement joins TRBV7-8 to TRBJ2-7; 9 positions match TRBD1. The CDR3 contains 16 residues. Germline loops: CDR1 SGHVS, CDR2 FQNEAQ. V dropped 4 bases and J dropped 2; count of bases not matched to a gene: 9. CDR3 bases: TGTGCCAGCAGCTCACCCCGGGACAGGGCCACCTACGAGCAGTACTTC. Protein: CASSSPRDRATYEQYF. The full variable domain, completed using reference TRBV7-8 and TRBJ2-7, is GAGVSQSPRYKVAKRGQDVALRCDPISGHVSLFWYQQALGQGPEFLTYFQNEAQLDKSGLPSDRFFAERPEGSVSTLKIQRTQQEDSAVYLCASSSPRDRATYEQYFGPGTRLTVT.

This clonotype turned up a few times. CDR3: CASSEVPRAGGTEAFF. DNA for the CDR3: TGTGCCAGCAGTGAAGTACCCAGGGCGGGTGGCACTGAAGCTTTCTTT. V usage is TRBV6-1 and J usage is TRBJ1-1, with D perhaps matching TRBD1 (5 bases). CDR1 is MNHNS and CDR2 is SASEGT in the germline V gene. The CDR3 extends over 16 amino acids. The V end was cut by 1 base, the J end by 4 bases, with 16 bases between.

This clonotype was counted between two and nine times. V gene TRBV4-3 combines with J gene TRBJ2-7; 11 bases line up with TRBD2. The germline V gene encodes CDR1 LGHNA and CDR2 YSLEER. V shed 1 base and J 4 bases; nucleotides not matched to a gene: 3. This CDR3 spans 15 amino acids. CDR3 amino acids: CASSQGASGRYEQYF. The DNA for the CDR3 is TGCGCCAGCAGCCAAGGGGCTAGCGGGAGGTACGAGCAGTACTTC.

The table lists this clonotype with a few counts. This sequence joins TRBV27 and TRBJ2-6; D is ambiguous. Germline CDR1 MNHEY, CDR2 SMNVEV (reference sequence). This CDR3 is built from 15 residues. V gave up 5 bases and J gave up 0 bases, with 8 bases separating them. CDR3 amino acids: CASSQQNSGANVLTF. The DNA for the CDR3 is TGTGCCAGCAGTCAACAGAACTCTGGGGCCAACGTCCTGACTTTC.

This clonotype was counted a few times. J is TRBJ1-1 and V is TRBV7-9, with a tentative D call TRBD1 (5 bases). V shed 1 base and J shed 11 bases, with 11 bases lying between them. The CDR3 contains 12 residues. Per the germline V gene, CDR1 is SEHNR and CDR2 is FQNEAQ (reference sequence). The CDR3 DNA is TGTGCCAGCAGCTTAGGGGGCGGCAGGGCTTTCTTT. Its translation is CASSLGGGRAFF.

The chain couples TRBV7-9 to TRBJ2-5, with 10 bases lining up with TRBD1. CDR1 is SEHNR, CDR2 FQNEAQ, per germline (reference sequence). Losses at the gene ends were 5 bases for V and 2 bases for J; bases not matched to a gene: 5. The CDR3 loop spans 15 amino acids. The DNA of the CDR3 is TGTGCCAGCAGCCATAGACAGGGGGCACAAGAGACCCAGTACTTC. It codes for CASSHRQGAQETQYF.

This rearrangement joins TRBV7-7 to TRBJ2-1, with 13 bases matching TRBD2. The CDR3 covers 16 residues. The germline CDR1 and CDR2 sequences are SSHAT and FNYEAQ (reference sequence). The trim removed 5 bases at V and 3 bases at J, leaving 4 bases unmatched. The CDR3, as DNA: TGTGCCAGCAGCAACGGACTAGCGGGGGACTACAATGAGCAGTTCTTC. The encoded protein is CASSNGLAGDYNEQFF.